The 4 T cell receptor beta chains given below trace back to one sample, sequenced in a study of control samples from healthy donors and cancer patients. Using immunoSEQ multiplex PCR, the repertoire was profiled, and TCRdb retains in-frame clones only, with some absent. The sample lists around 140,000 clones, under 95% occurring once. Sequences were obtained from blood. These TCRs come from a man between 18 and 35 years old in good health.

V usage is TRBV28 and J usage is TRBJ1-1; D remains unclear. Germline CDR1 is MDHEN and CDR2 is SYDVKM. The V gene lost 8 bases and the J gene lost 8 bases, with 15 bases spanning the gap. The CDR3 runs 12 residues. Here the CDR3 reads CASGIRPGEAFF. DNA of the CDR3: TGTGCCAGCGGGATTCGGCCGGGGGAAGCTTTCTTT.

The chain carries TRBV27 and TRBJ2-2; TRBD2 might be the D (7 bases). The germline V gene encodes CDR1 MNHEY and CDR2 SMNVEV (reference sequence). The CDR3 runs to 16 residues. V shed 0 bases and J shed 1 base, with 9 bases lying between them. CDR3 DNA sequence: TGTGCCAGCAGTTTATCGGGGGGGCTGAACACCGGGGAGCTGTTTTTT. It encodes CASSLSGGLNTGELFF.

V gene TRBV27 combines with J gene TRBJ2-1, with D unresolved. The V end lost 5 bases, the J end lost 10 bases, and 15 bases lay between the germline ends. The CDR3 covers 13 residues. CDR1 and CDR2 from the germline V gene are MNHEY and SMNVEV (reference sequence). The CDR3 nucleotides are TGTGCCAGCAGTCCCTCATGGTTTGACGAGCAGTTCTTC. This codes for CASSPSWFDEQFF.

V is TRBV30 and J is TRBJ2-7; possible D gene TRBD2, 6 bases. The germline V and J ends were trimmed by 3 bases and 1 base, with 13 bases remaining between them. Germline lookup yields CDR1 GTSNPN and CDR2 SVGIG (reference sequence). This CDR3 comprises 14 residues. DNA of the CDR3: TGTGCCTGGAGCCCCGGCGGGGAGTCCTACGAGCAGTACTTC. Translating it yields CAWSPGGESYEQYF.